A selection of T cell receptor beta chains follows, all from one sample in a study of T cells in Graves' hyperthyroidism and ophthalmopathy. One entry per CDR3 protein, called by TCRdb with MiXCR from the multiplex PCR reads. The data show 650,000 to 850,000 distinct CDR3 sequences, over 15% seen once. Sequencing input: blood. These receptors came from a woman aged 45-65 years with Graves' hyperthyroidism that later progressed to Graves' ophthalmopathy. Both conserved end residues are part of each CDR3. The order of the fields is clone size, J gene, D gene, V gene, CDR3 DNA, CDR3 protein. A D gene is named only where the DNA matches it firmly. Not every row has a clone size; where given, it reads once, few, many or a size class.

-,TRBJ1-1,-,TRBV29-1,TGCAGCGTCTTCGTGGAGGGGAACACTGAAGCTTTCTTT,CSVFVEGNTEAFF
many,TRBJ1-2,-,TRBV6-1,TGTGCCAGCAGTCCCCGGGGGGGGGCAAGCTTTAGCTACACCTTC,CASSPRGGASFSYTF
-,TRBJ2-4,TRBD1,TRBV5-1,TGCGCCAGCAGCCAAACCCGGGACAGCATTCAGTACTTC,CASSQTRDSIQYF
many,TRBJ2-3,TRBD2,TRBV5-1,TGCGCCAGCAGCTCGGGACTAGATGGCACAGATACGCAGTATTTT,CASSSGLDGTDTQYF
-,TRBJ2-2,-,TRBV24-1,TGTGCCACCAGTGAACCTAACACCGGGGAGCTGTTTTTT,CATSEPNTGELFF
many,TRBJ1-4,-,TRBV5-1,TGCGCCAGCAGCCCAGGATTCAGGGGACGGTCGGCTAATGAAAAACTGTTTTTT,CASSPGFRGRSANEKLFF
many,TRBJ1-4,-,TRBV12-3/TRBV12-4,TGTGCCAGCACCGTTCACTCGGGACGGAGCCTCCTTGCAACTAATGAAAAACTGTTTTTT,CASTVHSGRSLLATNEKLFF
-,TRBJ1-6,-,TRBV7-2,TGTGCCAGCAGCTTAAAGATAGGGGTGTCCTATAATTCACCCCTCCACTTT,CASSLKIGVSYNSPLHF
-,TRBJ1-2,-,TRBV6-5,TGTGCCAGCAGTTACGGGTTTTTGTCTACGGGCTATGGCTACACCTTC,CASSYGFLSTGYGYTF
-,TRBJ2-2,-,TRBV28,TGTGCCAGCAGTTTAGAAACCGGGGGTCGTACCGGGGAGCTGTTTTTT,CASSLETGGRTGELFF
-,TRBJ1-6,-,TRBV9,TGTGCCAGCAGCGTCCAGGCCCTGCCGAATTCACCCCTCCACTTT,CASSVQALPNSPLHF
few,TRBJ1-4,TRBD1,TRBV12-3/TRBV12-4,TGTGCCAGCAGTTTGGACAGGGGAACGGCTGAAAAACTGTTTTTT,CASSLDRGTAEKLFF
-,TRBJ1-4,-,TRBV5-1,TGCGCCAGCAGCTCCGACCGGGCCCGCGAAAAACTGTTTTTT,CASSSDRAREKLFF
few,TRBJ1-4,-,TRBV12-3/TRBV12-4,TGTGCCAGCAGCATAGGGGTCCCTGATGAAAAACTGTTTTTT,CASSIGVPDEKLFF
-,TRBJ2-5,TRBD1,TRBV6-2/TRBV6-3,TGTGCCAGCTCCGGGACAGATGAGACCCAGTACTTC,CASSGTDETQYF
many,TRBJ1-1,-,TRBV11-2,TGTGCCAGCAGCTTAGGATGGGGCGGATCGTGGGCTTTCTTT,CASSLGWGGSWAFF
few,TRBJ1-5,-,TRBV6-2/TRBV6-3,TGTGCCAGCAGTTGGAAACAGGCCGTGGGAGCTCAGCCCCAGCATTTT,CASSWKQAVGAQPQHF
-,TRBJ1-2,-,TRBV6-1,TGTGCCAGCAGTTCCTTGCCGCCAGGAGACATAGCTAACTATGGCTACACCTTC,CASSSLPPGDIANYGYTF
many,TRBJ1-1,-,TRBV19,TGTGCCAGTACCCTTCAGGGCAGGGGCCACACTGAAGCTTTCTTT,CASTLQGRGHTEAFF
-,TRBJ2-1,TRBD1,TRBV6-1,TGTGCCAGCAGAGCCTTGGGACAGGGGTGGAACAATGAGCAGTTCTTC,CASRALGQGWNNEQFF
-,TRBJ2-1,-,TRBV29-1,TGCAGCGTTGGGGCGAGCGTTTACAATGAGCAGTTCTTC,CSVGASVYNEQFF
many,TRBJ1-4,TRBD1,TRBV2,TGTGCCAGCGACAGGGATACTCATAATGAAAAACTGTTTTTT,CASDRDTHNEKLFF
-,TRBJ1-2,TRBD1,TRBV20-1,TGCAGTGCTAGATGGGACAGGGTAGGGTATGGCTACACCTTC,CSARWDRVGYGYTF
-,TRBJ1-2,TRBD1,TRBV14,TGTGCCAGCAGCCAAGATACCACTCCAACTCAGGGGGAGGCCTATGGCTACACCTTC,CASSQDTTPTQGEAYGYTF
many,TRBJ2-1,-,TRBV12-3/TRBV12-4,TGTGCCAGCACCTCGGGCCGGCGGGATGAGCAGTTCTTC,CASTSGRRDEQFF
few,TRBJ1-1,-,TRBV5-6,TGTGCCAGCAGCTTGGAGATTAGCACTGAAGCTTTCTTT,CASSLEISTEAFF
many,TRBJ1-2,TRBD1,TRBV5-1,TGCGCCAGCAGCCCCCTCGGAGACAGGACAGGGCCGGGGGTAAACTATGGCTACACCTTC,CASSPLGDRTGPGVNYGYTF
many,TRBJ2-7,TRBD1,TRBV5-6,TGTGCCAGCAGCAGGGGACAGCTCTACGAGCAGTACTTC,CASSRGQLYEQYF
many,TRBJ1-5,-,TRBV20-1,TGCAGTGCTAGAGTTTCAGGGTTAGGGAATCAGCCCCAGCATTTT,CSARVSGLGNQPQHF
few,TRBJ2-5,TRBD2,TRBV5-6,TGTGCCAGCAGCTTGACAGTGGGACTAGCGGGGAAAGGAGAGACCCAGTACTTC,CASSLTVGLAGKGETQYF
many,TRBJ1-1,TRBD1,TRBV7-8,TGTGCCAGCAGCTTACGGGACAGGGGATCGAACACTGAAGCTTTCTTT,CASSLRDRGSNTEAFF
-,TRBJ1-5,-,TRBV15,TGTGCCACCAGCAGAGGTCTCAATCAGCCCCAGCATTTT,CATSRGLNQPQHF
many,TRBJ2-3,-,TRBV2,TGTGCCAGCAGCTACTGGAGCACAGATACGCAGTATTTT,CASSYWSTDTQYF
many,TRBJ1-1,-,TRBV5-1,TGCGCCAGCAGCCCTGGGGAGGACATTGAAGCTTTCTTT,CASSPGEDIEAFF
few,TRBJ1-4,TRBD1,TRBV9,TGTGCCAGCAGCGTAGCCAGGGGGAGCAATGAAAAACTGTTTTTT,CASSVARGSNEKLFF
many,TRBJ2-5,-,TRBV5-1,TGTGCCAGCAGCTTAGATCGTGGGGAGACCCAGTACTTC,CASSLDRGETQYF
few,TRBJ1-1,TRBD1,TRBV30,TGTGCCTGGACGAAGGGGACAGGGAACACTGAAGCTTTCTTT,CAWTKGTGNTEAFF
-,TRBJ1-1,-,TRBV10-3,TGTGCCATCAGCAAGGACGGAAACACTGAAGCTTTCTTT,CAISKDGNTEAFF
many,TRBJ2-2,TRBD1,TRBV10-3,TGTGCCATCAGTTCCTTCGGAAACAGGGGTGGCGGGGAGCTGTTTTTT,CAISSFGNRGGGELFF